This TCR beta chain was identified during a study of control samples from healthy donors and cancer patients. Generated by immunoSEQ multiplex PCR, the TCRdb table keeps only in-frame clones and is missing some. This sample yields 150,000 to 200,000 clones, of which roughly nine tenths are seen a single time; about 1.4% belongs to the top ten. Sample: blood. This receptor was obtained from a woman aged 25-40 years in good health.

CDR3 nucleotides: TGTGCCAGCAGACTACTAGCGGGAGCTTACAATGAGCAGTTCTTC. Its translation: CASRLLAGAYNEQFF. The genes are TRBV7-2 and TRBJ2-1; 11 nucleotides agree with TRBD2. This CDR3 is built from 15 residues. Trimming at V came to 6 bases and at J to 4 bases, leaving 5 bases not matched to a gene. CDR1 is SGHTA, CDR2 FQGNSA, per germline.